Given below is one TCR beta chain in context. Time point denoted: week 3, after first cycle of checkpoint inhibitor. No patient had earlier systemic cancer treatment, concurrent immunosuppressants, or another active cancer. Germline CDR1 reads LGHNA; CDR2 reads YSLEER. The CDR3 is made up of 18 amino acids. The V segment lost 2 bases and the J segment 5 bases; nucleotides outside the gene matches: 10. Each bulk PBMC sample had about 330 ng DNA loaded. This table comes from immunoSEQ multiplex PCR, and its TCRdb copy is limited to in-frame clones, with some not included. Among 13,000 to 15,000 clones, roughly 88% were seen once, and the ten largest hold around 5.3%. This sample is drawn from a study of blood T cell dynamics during melanoma immunotherapy.

The rearrangement links TRBV4-3 to TRBJ2-5, with 14 bases matching TRBD2. Material: blood, obtained from a patient treated with checkpoint blockade. The sequence was collected from a human donor with melanoma. The CDR3 DNA reads TGCGCCAGCAGCCAAAGGGGACTAGCGGGGGCCCTGGGGGAGACCCAGTACTTC. It codes for CASSQRGLAGALGETQYF.